What follows is one TCR beta chain and its context. Its antigen is unidentified. One end of the junction does not line up with germline, which may come from a read error. TCRdb reprocessed the reads via MiXCR and lists one record per CDR3 protein. This sample has about 450,000 distinct CDR3 sequences, with 30% to 40% found just once. The entry originates in a study of T cell repertoires in cytomegalovirus infection. About the study: In public TCR beta signatures, there were indications of both CMV infection and matching HLA type. Whole-study findings and limits: HLA-C-restricted CMV clonotypes gave the most frequent clonotype in two of eight donors.

The CDR3 loop spans 14 amino acids. In germline, CDR1 is LGHDT, CDR2 YNNKEL (reference sequence). The origin of this receptor is a human donor in good health (CMV status not recorded). Some clones in this sample may be carry-over from other donors' samples. The rearrangement links TRBV3-1 to TRBJ2-1, with D possibly being TRBD2 (5 bases). What was sequenced was PBMCs. The DNA of the CDR3 is TGTGCCCGCAGCCGAGAAAGGAGGTCCAATGAGCAGTTCTTC. It is translated as CARSRERRSNEQFF.